One TCR beta chain is described in this entry. The authors' processing: Amplification from reference gene primers served as the basis for estimated nucleated cell counts. Some clones are missing from TCRdb's copy, which holds only in-frame ones; the method was immunoSEQ multiplex PCR. V and J calls and clone size are as listed in that table; D and trimming were resolved from the DNA. The top ten clones hold more than 3.5% of a sample with approximately 130,000 clones, approximately 85% of them seen once. This sample stems from a study of blood T cell repertoires in COVID-19. Study-wide context: The United States, Italy and Spain provided the acute and convalescent COVID-19 samples. Sample material is recorded as cDNA or gDNA derived from T cells, B-cell-depleted T cells, or PBMCs.

This CDR3 has 15 amino acids. The J segment lost 4 bases and the V segment lost 5 bases, leaving 2 bases of the junction unmatched. The V gene's germline CDR1 is SGHTA and CDR2 FQGNSA. The chain combines TRBV7-2 with TRBJ2-5, with 15 bases that match TRBD2. This clonotype originated in a human donor in a cohort sampled during active COVID-19. Sequenced sample: peripheral blood. The CDR3 spells CASSRGLAGGETQYF. The CDR3, as DNA: TGTGCCAGCAGCCGGGGACTAGCGGGAGGAGAGACCCAGTACTTC.